This T cell receptor beta chain appears in the sequencing data of a study of radiotherapy plus CTLA-4 blockade in lung cancer. For the study at large: Around 20% of enrolled patients responded objectively, and 31% had disease control.

Study-level findings and limits: Reports state that early shifts in blood T cell clones, with interferon-beta, best predicted response. Blood TCR clones of tumor origin expanded after radiotherapy plus ipilimumab.

Of note for this clone: Its antigen remains unidentified.

This CDR3 contains 16 residues. V lost 2 bases to trimming and J lost 7 bases, with 15 bases between them. In germline, CDR1 is KGHSH, CDR2 LQKENI. In chemo-refractory metastatic non-small-cell lung cancer, patients got ipilimumab CTLA-4 blockade together with focal radiation. Clones were read by immunoSEQ multiplex PCR, and TCRdb kept only the in-frame ones, dropping some. The sample holds 52,000 or so clones, more than 65% seen once. This chain joins TRBV18 and TRBJ1-6; D might be TRBD1 (6 bases). Material: peripheral blood, obtained from a patient treated with radiotherapy plus ipilimumab. The sequence came from a human donor with non-small cell lung cancer who had a partial response to radiotherapy plus ipilimumab. CDR3 in amino acids: CASSPFRGRENSPLHF. The CDR3 bases are TGTGCCAGCTCACCATTCAGGGGAAGGGAAAATTCACCCCTCCACTTT.